Only one count was recorded for the clone carrying this T cell receptor beta chain. Its target is not known. The data were obtained in a study of vaccination effects on CD4 cells after COVID-19. Antigen-specific CD4+ T cell clonotypes were called by their expansion after viral peptide-pool culture in ViraFEST. Following culture for about 11 days, CD4+ T cells were isolated. According to the study, vaccine recipients showed no prior SARS-CoV-2 infection and negative nucleocapsid antibodies. For each well, two million PBMC were cultured with roughly 11 IU/ml IL-2 and 9 to 10 ug/ml peptides. General observations from the study: At late timepoints after vaccination, vaccine- and infection-induced clones shrank markedly.

TCRdb's copy holds only in-frame clones and misses some; the assay was immunoSEQ multiplex PCR. The table lists roughly 20,000 clones, around 62% of them singletons. The material sequenced was CD4+ T cells from PBMCs cultured with HCoV-NL63 spike peptides, taken before COVID-19 vaccination. The receptor's source is a human donor who received a COVID-19 vaccine.

In DNA form, the CDR3 reads TGCGCCAGCAGTGAGTCAATAGGGGCAGATACGCAGTATTTT. Translation gives CASSESIGADTQYF. This chain joins TRBV10-2 and TRBJ2-3, with TRBD1 as a possible D gene (5 bases). Germline V gene data show CDR1 as WSHSY and CDR2 as SAAADI. There are 14 residues in the CDR3. Trimming removed 0 bases from V and 4 bases from J, with 8 bases in between.